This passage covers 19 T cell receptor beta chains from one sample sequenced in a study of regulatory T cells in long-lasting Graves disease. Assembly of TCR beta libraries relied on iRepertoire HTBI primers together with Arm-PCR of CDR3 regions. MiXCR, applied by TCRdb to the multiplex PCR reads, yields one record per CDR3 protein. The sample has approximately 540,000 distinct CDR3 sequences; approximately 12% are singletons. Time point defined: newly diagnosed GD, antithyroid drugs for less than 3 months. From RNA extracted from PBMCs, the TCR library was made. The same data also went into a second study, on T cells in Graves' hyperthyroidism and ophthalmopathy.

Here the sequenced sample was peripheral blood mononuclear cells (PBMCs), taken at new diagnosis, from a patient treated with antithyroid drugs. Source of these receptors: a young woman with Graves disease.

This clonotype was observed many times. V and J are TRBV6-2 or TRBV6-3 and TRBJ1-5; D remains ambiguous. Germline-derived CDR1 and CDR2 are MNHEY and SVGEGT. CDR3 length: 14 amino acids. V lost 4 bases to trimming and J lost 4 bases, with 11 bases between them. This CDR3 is CASSFGSGNQPQHF. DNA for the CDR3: TGTGCCAGCAGTTTTGGAAGCGGTAATCAGCCCCAGCATTTT.

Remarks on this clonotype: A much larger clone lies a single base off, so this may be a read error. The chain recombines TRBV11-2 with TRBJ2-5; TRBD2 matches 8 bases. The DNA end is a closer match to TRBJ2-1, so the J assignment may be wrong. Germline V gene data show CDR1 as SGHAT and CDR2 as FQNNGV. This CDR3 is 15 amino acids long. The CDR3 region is CASCCGPAGDNEQFF. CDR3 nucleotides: TGTGCCAGCTGCTGCGGACCAGCGGGAGACAATGAGCAGTTCTTC.

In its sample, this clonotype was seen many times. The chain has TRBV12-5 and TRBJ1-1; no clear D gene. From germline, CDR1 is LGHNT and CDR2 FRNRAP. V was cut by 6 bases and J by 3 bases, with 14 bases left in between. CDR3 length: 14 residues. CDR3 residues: CASGHRSEDTEAFF. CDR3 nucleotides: TGTGCTAGTGGCCATCGCTCAGAGGACACTGAAGCTTTCTTT.

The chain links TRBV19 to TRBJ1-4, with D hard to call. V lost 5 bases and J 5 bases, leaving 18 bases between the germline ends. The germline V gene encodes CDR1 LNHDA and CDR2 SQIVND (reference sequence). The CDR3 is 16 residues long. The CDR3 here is CASSSTRAGPNEKLFF. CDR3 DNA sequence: TGTGCCAGTAGTTCAACGAGGGCCGGACCAAATGAAAAACTGTTTTTT.

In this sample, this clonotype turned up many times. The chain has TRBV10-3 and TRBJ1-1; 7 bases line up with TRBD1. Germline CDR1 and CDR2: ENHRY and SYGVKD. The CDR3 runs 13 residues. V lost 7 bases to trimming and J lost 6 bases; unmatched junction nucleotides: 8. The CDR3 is CAIKDRVGAEAFF. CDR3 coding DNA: TGTGCCATCAAAGACAGGGTGGGCGCTGAAGCTTTCTTT.

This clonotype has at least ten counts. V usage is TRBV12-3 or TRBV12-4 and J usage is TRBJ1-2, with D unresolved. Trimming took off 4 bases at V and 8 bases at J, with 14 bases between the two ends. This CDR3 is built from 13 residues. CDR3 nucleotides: TGTGCCAGCAGTTATTTAGGGAGTGACGGCTACACCTTC. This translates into CASSYLGSDGYTF.

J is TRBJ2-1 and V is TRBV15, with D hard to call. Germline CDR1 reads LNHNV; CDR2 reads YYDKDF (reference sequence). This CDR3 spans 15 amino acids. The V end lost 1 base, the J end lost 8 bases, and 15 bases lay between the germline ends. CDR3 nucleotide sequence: TGTGCCACCAGCAGAGCAGGCCTAGTTTCACATGAGCAGTTCTTC. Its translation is CATSRAGLVSHEQFF. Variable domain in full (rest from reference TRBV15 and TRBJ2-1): DAMVIQNPRYQVTQFGKPVTLSCSQTLNHNVMYWYQQKSSQAPKLLFHYYDKDFNNEADTPDNFQSRRPNTSFCFLDIRSPGLGDTAMYLCATSRAGLVSHEQFFGPGTRLTVL.

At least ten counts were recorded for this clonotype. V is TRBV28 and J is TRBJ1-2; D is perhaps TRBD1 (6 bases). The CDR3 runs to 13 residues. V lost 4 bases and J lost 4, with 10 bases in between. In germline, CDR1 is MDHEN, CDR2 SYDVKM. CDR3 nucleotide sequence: TGTGCCAGCAGTTGGGGGGGCGTCTATGGCTACACCTTC. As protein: CASSWGGVYGYTF.

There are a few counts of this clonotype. CDR3 in amino acids: CASSQGHGYQETQYF. The CDR3 nucleotides read TGCGCCAGCAGCCAGGGACACGGGTACCAAGAGACCCAGTACTTC. The genes are TRBV5-1 and TRBJ2-5; D is possibly TRBD1 (6 bases). The CDR3 has 15 residues. Germline V gives CDR1 SGHRS, CDR2 YFSETQ. Trimming left V 4 bases short and J 0 bases short, with 13 bases between.

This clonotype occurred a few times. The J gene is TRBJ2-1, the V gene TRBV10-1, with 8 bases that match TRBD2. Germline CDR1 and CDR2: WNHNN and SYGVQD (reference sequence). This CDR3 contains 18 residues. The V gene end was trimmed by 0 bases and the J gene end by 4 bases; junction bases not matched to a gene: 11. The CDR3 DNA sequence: TGCGCCAGCAGTGAGTCCCTGGGAGCGGGAGCCTCTTACAATGAGCAGTTCTTC. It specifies CASSESLGAGASYNEQFF.

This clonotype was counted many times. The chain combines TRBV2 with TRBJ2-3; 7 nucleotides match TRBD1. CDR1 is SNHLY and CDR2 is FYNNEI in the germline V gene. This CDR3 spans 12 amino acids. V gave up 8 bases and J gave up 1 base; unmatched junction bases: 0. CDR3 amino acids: CASDRGTDTQYF. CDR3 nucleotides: TGTGCCAGCGACAGGGGCACAGATACGCAGTATTTT.

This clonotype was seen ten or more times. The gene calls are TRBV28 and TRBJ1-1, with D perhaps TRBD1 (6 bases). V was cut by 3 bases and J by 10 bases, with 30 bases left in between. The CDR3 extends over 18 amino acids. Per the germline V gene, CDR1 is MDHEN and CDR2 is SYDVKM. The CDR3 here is CASSFPGANSGGRRPAFF. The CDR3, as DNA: TGTGCCAGCAGTTTCCCCGGAGCGAATTCCGGGGGGCGCCGCCCAGCTTTCTTT.

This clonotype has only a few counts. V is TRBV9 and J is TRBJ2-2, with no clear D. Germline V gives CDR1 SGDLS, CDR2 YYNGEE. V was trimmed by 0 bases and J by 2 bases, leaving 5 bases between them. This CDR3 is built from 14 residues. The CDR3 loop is CASSVVPNTGELFF. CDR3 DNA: TGTGCCAGCAGCGTAGTACCCAACACCGGGGAGCTGTTTTTT. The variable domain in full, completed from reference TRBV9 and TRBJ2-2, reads DSGVTQTPKHLITATGQRVTLRCSPRSGDLSVYWYQQSLDQGLQFLIQYYNGEERAKGNILERFSAQQFPDLHSELNLSSLELGDSALYFCASSVVPNTGELFFGEGSRLTVL.

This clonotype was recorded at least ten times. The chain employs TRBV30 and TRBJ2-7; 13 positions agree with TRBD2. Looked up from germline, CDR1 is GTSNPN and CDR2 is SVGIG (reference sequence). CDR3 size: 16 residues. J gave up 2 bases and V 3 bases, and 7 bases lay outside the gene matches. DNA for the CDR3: TGTGCCTGGAGCAAACTAGCGGGAGGGAGTGCCTACGAGCAGTACTTC. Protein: CAWSKLAGGSAYEQYF.

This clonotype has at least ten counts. The CDR3 loop is CASSYPSGSDTQYF. The CDR3 DNA is TGTGCCAGCAGTTACCCTAGCGGGAGTGATACGCAGTATTTT. The genes are TRBV6-2 or TRBV6-3 and TRBJ2-3; 10 bases are shared with TRBD2. V lost 2 bases to trimming and J lost 6 bases; unmatched junction nucleotides: 2. The CDR3 covers 14 residues. Germline V gene lookup returns CDR1 MNHEY and CDR2 SVGEGT.

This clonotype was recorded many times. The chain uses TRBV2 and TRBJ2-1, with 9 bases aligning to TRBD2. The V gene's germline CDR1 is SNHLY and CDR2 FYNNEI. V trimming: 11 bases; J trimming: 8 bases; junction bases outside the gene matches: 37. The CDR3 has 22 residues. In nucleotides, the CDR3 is TGTGCCGTGCCACTGACCAAGAGCCCCAGACCCCGACTAGCGGAGGAGCCGTATGAGCAGTTCTTC. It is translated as CAVPLTKSPRPRLAEEPYEQFF.

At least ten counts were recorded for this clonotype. The CDR3 nucleotides are TGTGCCAGCACAACCGATTTTGGGGGGAACACTGAAGCTTTCTTT. It translates to CASTTDFGGNTEAFF. This chain joins TRBV2 and TRBJ1-1; possibly TRBD1 for D (5 bases). In germline, CDR1 is SNHLY, CDR2 FYNNEI. This CDR3 contains 15 residues. The V end lost 7 bases, the J end lost 1 base, and 16 bases lay between the germline ends.

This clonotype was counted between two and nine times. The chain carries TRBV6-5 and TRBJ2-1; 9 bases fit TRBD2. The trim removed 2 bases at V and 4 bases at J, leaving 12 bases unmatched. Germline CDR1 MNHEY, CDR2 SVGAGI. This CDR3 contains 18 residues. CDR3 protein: CASSYTAPTSGFYNEQFF. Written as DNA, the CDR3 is TGTGCCAGCAGTTACACAGCCCCGACTAGCGGTTTTTACAATGAGCAGTTCTTC.

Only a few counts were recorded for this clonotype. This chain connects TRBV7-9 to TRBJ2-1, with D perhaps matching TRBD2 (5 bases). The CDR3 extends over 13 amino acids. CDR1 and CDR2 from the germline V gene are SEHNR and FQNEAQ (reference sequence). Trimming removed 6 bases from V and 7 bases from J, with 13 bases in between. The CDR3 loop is CASRGGSWNEQFF. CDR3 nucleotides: TGTGCCAGCAGAGGAGGTTCGTGGAATGAGCAGTTCTTC.